This TCR beta chain was identified in a study of response to subunit inactivated influenza vaccine. TCRdb reprocessed the RT-PCR reads via MiXCR and lists one record per CDR3 protein. The sample lists 150,000 to 200,000 distinct CDR3 sequences; about 12% were seen once. The CDR3 consists of 19 residues. The V end lost 1 base, the J end lost 2 bases, and 27 bases lay between the germline ends. Germline-derived CDR1 and CDR2 are DFQATT and SNEGSKA (reference sequence). Another study also made use of these data, one on T cells expressing NK-cell markers. That report notes: It was by 5'RACE template switching with UMIs that TCR beta cDNA was made. One of eight sequenced donors was HCMV-seronegative; the other seven were seropositive. Of CD8+ T cells, about 1.0-8% belonged to dominant NKG2C+ clonotypes in 5 to 7 donors.

The chain links TRBV20-1 to TRBJ2-7, with D tentatively TRBD2 (5 bases). Sequencing used CD8+ T cells sorted from PBMCs, obtained 12 days after vaccination. The clonotype comes from a man aged 45-60 years who received an inactivated influenza vaccine. CDR3 sequence reads: CSARGGSADLPKFTYEQYF. CDR3 in DNA: TGCAGTGCTAGAGGAGGGTCTGCGGACCTCCCGAAATTTACCTACGAGCAGTACTTC.